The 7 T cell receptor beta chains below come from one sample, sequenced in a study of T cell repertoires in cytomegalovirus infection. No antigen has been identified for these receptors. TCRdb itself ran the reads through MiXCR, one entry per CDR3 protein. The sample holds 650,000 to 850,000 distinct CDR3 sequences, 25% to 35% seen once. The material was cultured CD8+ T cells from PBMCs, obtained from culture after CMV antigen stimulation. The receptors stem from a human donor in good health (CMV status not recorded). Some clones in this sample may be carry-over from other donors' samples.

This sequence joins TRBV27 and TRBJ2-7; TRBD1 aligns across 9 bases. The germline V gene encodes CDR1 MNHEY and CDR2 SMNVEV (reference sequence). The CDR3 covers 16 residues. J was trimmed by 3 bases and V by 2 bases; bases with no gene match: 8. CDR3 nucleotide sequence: TGTGCCAGCAGTTTACTCCCCGGGACAGGGAACTACGAGCAGTACTTC. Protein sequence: CASSLLPGTGNYEQYF.

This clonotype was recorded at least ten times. DNA for the CDR3: TGTGCCAGCAAGCCGGGACAGGTGCGGTATGGCTACACCTTC. Its translation: CASKPGQVRYGYTF. The chain combines TRBV6-1 with TRBJ1-2; 8 positions match TRBD1. From germline, CDR1 is MNHNS and CDR2 SASEGT. V was clipped by 7 bases and J by 5 bases; unmatched bases: 9. The CDR3 runs to 14 residues.

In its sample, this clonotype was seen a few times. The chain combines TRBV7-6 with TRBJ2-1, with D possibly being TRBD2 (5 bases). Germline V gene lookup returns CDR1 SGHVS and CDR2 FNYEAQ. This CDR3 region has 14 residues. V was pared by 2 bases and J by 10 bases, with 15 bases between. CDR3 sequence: CASSLSAPWEEQFF. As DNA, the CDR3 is TGTGCCAGCAGCTTATCGGCGCCCTGGGAGGAGCAGTTCTTC.

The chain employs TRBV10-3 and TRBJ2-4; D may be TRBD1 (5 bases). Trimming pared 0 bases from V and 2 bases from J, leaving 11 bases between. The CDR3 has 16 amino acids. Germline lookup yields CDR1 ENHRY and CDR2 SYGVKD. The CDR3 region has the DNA TGTGCCATCAGTGAGTCGGCAGGGAAGACCAAAAACATTCAGTACTTC. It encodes CAISESAGKTKNIQYF.

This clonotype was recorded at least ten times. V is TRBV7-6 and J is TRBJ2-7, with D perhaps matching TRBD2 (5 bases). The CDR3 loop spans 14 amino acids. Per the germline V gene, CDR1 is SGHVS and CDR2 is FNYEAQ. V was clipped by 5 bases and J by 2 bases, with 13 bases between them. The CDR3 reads CASSMGEEAYEQYF. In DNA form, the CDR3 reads TGTGCCAGCAGCATGGGAGAGGAGGCCTACGAGCAGTACTTC.

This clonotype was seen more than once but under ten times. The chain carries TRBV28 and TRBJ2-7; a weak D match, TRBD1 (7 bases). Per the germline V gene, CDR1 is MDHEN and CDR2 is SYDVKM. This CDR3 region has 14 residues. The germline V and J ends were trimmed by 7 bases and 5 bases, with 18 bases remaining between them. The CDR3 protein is CASNLRGAVHEQYV. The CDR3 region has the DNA TGTGCCAGCAACCTCAGGGGGGCTGTTCACGAGCAGTACGTC.

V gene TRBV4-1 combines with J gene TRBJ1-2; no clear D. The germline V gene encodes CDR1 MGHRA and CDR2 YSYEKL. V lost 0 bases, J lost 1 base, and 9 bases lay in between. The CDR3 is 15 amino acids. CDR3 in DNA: TGCGCCAGCAGCCAAGAACACAGCTATAACTATGGCTACACCTTC. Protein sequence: CASSQEHSYNYGYTF.